This T cell receptor beta chain originates from a study of CD8+ T cells in alopecia areata. Turning to the study itself: Tofacitinib administration to treated patients was oral, at 5 to 10 mg twice daily. Treatment with tofacitinib (6 to 18 months) was followed by 6 months off drug.

Noted treatment: oral pan-JAK inhibitor, 5-10 mg twice daily. V dropped 0 bases and J dropped 0 bases, with 15 bases sitting between them. The length of the CDR3 is 19 residues. CDR1 is MGHRA and CDR2 is YSYEKL in the germline V gene. This clone was picked up many times. No antigen is known for it. Reverse transcribed after extraction, RNA yielded cDNA as the sequencing template. Data came from immunoSEQ multiplex PCR; TCRdb stores just in-frame clones and leaves some out. Of under 350,000 clones listed, over 45% were seen once; the top ten hold roughly 1.8%. Whole-study findings and limits: Expanded CD8+ clones among the top 100, as well as scalp clonality, were significantly decreased by tofacitinib. As there was one nonresponder, how baseline CD8+ expansion relates to response remains uncertain.

V and J are TRBV4-1 and TRBJ2-6; D is uncertain. This sample comprised CD4+ T cells sorted from blood, obtained at week 24, from a patient treated with tofacitinib. The receptor's source is a human donor with alopecia areata. The CDR3 nucleotides are TGCGCCAGCAGCCAAGACGGCCCACTGTTAGTCTCTGGGGCCAACGTCCTGACTTTC. Translating it yields CASSQDGPLLVSGANVLTF.